The source of this T cell receptor beta chain is a study of OX40 agonist ivuxolimab in advanced cancers. Study in general: Administration of intravenous ivuxolimab to patients occurred every 2 weeks at 0.01 to 10 mg/kg.

The CDR3 runs 13 residues. CDR1 and CDR2 from the germline V gene are SGHDN and FVKESK. Trimming stripped 4 bases from V and 4 bases from J, with 10 bases between. Libraries were prepared by immunoSEQ multiplex PCR; TCRdb keeps only in-frame clonotypes and omits some of them. This sample has about 59,000 clones, with about 85% found just once. Sequenced material: CD4+ or CD8+ T cells sorted from blood, taken in a trial of the OX40 agonist ivuxolimab. The V call is TRBV14, the J call TRBJ1-2; D is possibly TRBD1 (5 bases). The sequence derives from an adult with an advanced solid tumor such as melanoma, head and neck, liver or kidney cancer. The chain's CDR3 is CASSPDRFYGYTF. In nucleotides, the CDR3 is TGTGCCAGCAGCCCCGACAGATTCTATGGCTACACCTTC.